The next 15 T cell receptor beta chains were all read from a single sample in a study of blood T cell repertoires in COVID-19. Generated by immunoSEQ multiplex PCR, the TCRdb table keeps only in-frame clones and is missing some. The sample contains about 69,000 clones, roughly 79% of which appear only once. Source material: peripheral blood. These receptors originate from a human donor in a cohort sampled during active COVID-19.

The chain carries TRBV28 and TRBJ1-5; D is perhaps TRBD1 (5 bases). Trimming pared 0 bases from V and 3 bases from J, leaving 9 bases between. Germline V lookup: CDR1 MDHEN, CDR2 SYDVKM. There are 15 residues in the CDR3. CDR3 in amino acids: CASSLWGEDNQPQHF. In DNA, the CDR3 is TGTGCCAGCAGTTTATGGGGGGAGGACAATCAGCCCCAGCATTTT. Variable domain in full (rest from reference TRBV28 and TRBJ1-5): DVKVTQSSRYLVKRTGEKVFLECVQDMDHENMFWYRQDPGLGLRLIYFSYDVKMKEKGDIPEGYSVSREKKERFSLILESASTNQTSMYLCASSLWGEDNQPQHFGDGTRLSIL.

V and J are TRBV5-1 and TRBJ2-7, with 7 nucleotides matching TRBD1. Per germline, CDR1 SGHRS and CDR2 YFSETQ. V trimming: 5 bases; J trimming: 2 bases; junction bases outside the gene matches: 7. The CDR3 length is 14 residues. CDR3: CASRPGQGAYEQYF. The CDR3 bases are TGCGCCAGCAGGCCAGGGCAGGGGGCCTACGAGCAGTACTTC.

The chain joins TRBV28 to TRBJ2-5; 7 bases agree with TRBD1. Germline CDR1 is MDHEN and CDR2 is SYDVKM. The CDR3 runs to 15 residues. With V trimmed by 4 bases and J by 3 bases, 8 bases remained unmatched. The CDR3 DNA reads TGTGCCAGCAGTTCCGACAGGGCTGGGGAAGAGACCCAGTACTTC. Translated, it gives CASSSDRAGEETQYF.

This chain links TRBV24-1 with TRBJ2-7; D is possibly TRBD1 (6 bases). Trimming shortened V by 8 bases and J by 5 bases, and 24 bases separated the two germline ends. Germline CDR1 is KGHDR and CDR2 is SFDVKD. The CDR3 is 16 amino acids. The CDR3: CATTRNLTGKLHEQYF. CDR3 in DNA: TGTGCCACCACGCGAAACCTTACAGGGAAGCTCCACGAGCAGTACTTC.

On this clone: The junction departs from germline at one end; a sequencing error may be responsible. The J gene is TRBJ2-3, the V gene TRBV7-2; 12 nucleotides match TRBD2. CDR1 is SGHTA and CDR2 is FQGNSA in the germline V gene. The CDR3 covers 14 residues. The CDR3 coding sequence is TGTGCCAGCAGCCTAGCGGGGGGGACAGATACGCAGTATTTT. This sequence encodes CASSLAGGTDTQYF.

V is TRBV29-1 and J is TRBJ1-1; TRBD1 is a possible D gene (6 bases). Germline lookup yields CDR1 SQVTM and CDR2 ANQGSEA. V was shortened by 0 bases and J by 6 bases, with 14 bases between the two germline ends. The CDR3 extends over 14 amino acids. CDR3: CSVEDRGAQAEAFF. The CDR3 bases are TGCAGCGTTGAAGATCGGGGGGCGCAAGCTGAAGCTTTCTTT. Using reference TRBV29-1 and TRBJ1-1 for the parts outside the CDR3, the full variable domain is SAVISQKPSRDICQRGTSLTIQCQVDSQVTMMFWYRQQPGQSLTLIATANQGSEATYESGFVIDKFPISRPNLTFSTLTVSNMSPEDSSIYLCSVEDRGAQAEAFFGQGTRLTVV.

This chain joins TRBV3-1 (or the pseudogene TRBV3-2) and TRBJ1-6, with D possibly TRBD1 on 6 matching bases. The ends were cut back, 4 bases at V and 6 bases at J, with 19 bases in the middle. Germline V CDR1 and CDR2: LGHDT, YNNKEL (reference sequence). CDR3 length: 17 residues. The CDR3 is CASSPSVALGGNSPLHF. In nucleotides, the CDR3 is TGTGCCAGCAGCCCGAGTGTCGCACTAGGGGGTAATTCACCCCTCCACTTT.

This chain joins TRBV7-9 and TRBJ1-1, with 10 bases that match TRBD1. Germline trimming cut 3 bases from V and 7 bases from J; bases unmatched to any gene: 2. This CDR3 region has 13 residues. In germline, CDR1 is SEHNR, CDR2 FQNEAQ (reference sequence). For the CDR3, the DNA is TGTGCCAGCAGCTTCGGACAGGGGGGTGAAGCTTTCTTT. This encodes CASSFGQGGEAFF.

The chain has TRBV7-2 and TRBJ2-5, with TRBD2 matching 12 bases. Germline-derived CDR1 and CDR2 are SGHTA and FQGNSA. This CDR3 region has 15 residues. V shed 5 bases and J 5 bases; nucleotides not matched to a gene: 6. In nucleotides, the CDR3 is TGTGCCAGCAGCCGCACTAGCGGGGGGTCGGAGACCCAGTACTTC. It specifies CASSRTSGGSETQYF.

The rearrangement uses TRBV7-2 and TRBJ1-2; a weak D match, TRBD1 (5 bases). V lost 6 bases and J lost 1, with 18 bases in between. Per germline, CDR1 SGHTA and CDR2 FQGNSA. CDR3 length: 16 residues. This chain's CDR3 is CASSRGGAGGNYGYTF. The CDR3 nucleotides read TGTGCCAGCAGTCGAGGAGGGGCCGGGGGTAACTATGGCTACACCTTC.

V gene TRBV28 combines with J gene TRBJ1-3; 7 nucleotides line up with TRBD1. The CDR3 consists of 15 residues. V was clipped by 5 bases and J by 2 bases; unmatched bases: 6. The germline V gene has CDR1 MDHEN and CDR2 SYDVKM. CDR3 DNA sequence: TGTGCCAGCAGTCCTGGACAGGTCCCTGGAAACACCATATATTTT. Translating it yields CASSPGQVPGNTIYF.

This clone was recorded a few times. The sample contains more than one DNA sequence encoding this CDR3. The chain employs TRBV24-1 and TRBJ1-5, with D tentatively TRBD1 (5 bases). CDR1 and CDR2 from the germline V gene are KGHDR and SFDVKD. There are 16 residues in the CDR3. Trimming shortened V by 4 bases and J by 2 bases, and 14 bases separated the two germline ends. CDR3 sequence reads: CATSDATGVRNQPQHF. The CDR3 DNA is TGTGCCACCAGTGACGCTACAGGTGTCCGCAATCAGCCCCAGCATTTT.

This chain joins TRBV6-6 and TRBJ1-5, with D possibly being TRBD1 (6 bases). The CDR3 is made up of 14 amino acids. With 7 bases removed from V and 5 bases from J, the gap between germline ends came to 15 bases. Germline CDR1 is MNHNY and CDR2 is SVGAGI (reference sequence). CDR3 region: CASTHGGADQPQHF. CDR3 bases: TGTGCCAGCACCCATGGGGGGGCGGATCAGCCCCAGCATTTT.

The rearrangement uses TRBV6-6 and TRBJ1-3, with a possible D match to TRBD1 (5 bases). The V end was cut by 6 bases, the J end by 4 bases, with 16 bases between. Germline values: CDR1 MNHNY, CDR2 SVGAGI (reference sequence). This CDR3 comprises 15 residues. CDR3 protein: CASRSSGGDGNTIYF. CDR3 bases: TGTGCCAGCAGATCCTCGGGGGGGGACGGAAACACCATATATTTT.

In regard to this clone: Different DNA sequences within this sample yield the same CDR3. The V gene is TRBV27, the J gene TRBJ2-5; 15 positions match TRBD2. The trim removed 5 bases at V and 7 bases at J, leaving 8 bases unmatched. CDR1 is MNHEY and CDR2 is SMNVEV in the germline V gene (reference sequence). This CDR3 has 16 amino acids. The DNA of the CDR3 is TGTGCCAGCAGTGTCGGACTAGCGGGGGGGACGGGGACCCAGTACTTC. Translating gives CASSVGLAGGTGTQYF.